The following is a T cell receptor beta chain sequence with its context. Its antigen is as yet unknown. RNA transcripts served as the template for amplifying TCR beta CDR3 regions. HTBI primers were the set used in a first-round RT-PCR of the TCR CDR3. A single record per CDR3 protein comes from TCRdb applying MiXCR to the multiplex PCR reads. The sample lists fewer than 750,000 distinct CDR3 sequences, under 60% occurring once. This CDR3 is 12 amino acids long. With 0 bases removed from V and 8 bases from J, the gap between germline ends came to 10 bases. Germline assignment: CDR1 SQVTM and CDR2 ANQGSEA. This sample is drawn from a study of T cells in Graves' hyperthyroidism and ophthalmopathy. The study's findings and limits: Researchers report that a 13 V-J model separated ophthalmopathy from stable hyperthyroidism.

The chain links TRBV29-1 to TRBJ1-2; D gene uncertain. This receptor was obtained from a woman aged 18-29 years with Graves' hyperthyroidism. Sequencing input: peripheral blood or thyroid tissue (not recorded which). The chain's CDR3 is CSVEELAGGYTF. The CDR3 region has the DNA TGCAGCGTTGAAGAACTAGCGGGAGGCTACACCTTC.